The next 14 T cell receptor beta chains were all read from a single sample in a study of T cell repertoires in cytomegalovirus infection. TCRdb re-analysed the reads in MiXCR, keeping a single row per CDR3 protein. The data show more than 150,000 distinct CDR3 sequences, about 21% seen once. Specimen: PBMCs. The receptors derive from a human donor in good health (CMV status not recorded). Some clones in this sample may be carry-over from other donors' samples.

This clonotype was picked up many times. This sequence joins TRBV7-2 and TRBJ1-5; TRBD1 agrees at 8 bases. Germline values: CDR1 SGHTA, CDR2 FQGNSA. Trimming removed 5 bases from V and 4 bases from J; junction bases left unmatched: 4. The CDR3 is 14 residues long. The DNA for the CDR3 is TGTGCCAGCAGCCTCCGACAGGGGAATCAGCCCCAGCATTTT. This gives the protein CASSLRQGNQPQHF.

This chain joins TRBV7-2 and TRBJ2-6, with 8 bases lining up with TRBD1. Germline CDR1 and CDR2: SGHTA and FQGNSA. J was trimmed by 3 bases and V by 5 bases; bases with no gene match: 12. The CDR3 runs to 18 residues. The CDR3 is CASSRNHPGGVGANVLTF. The CDR3 DNA reads as TGTGCCAGCAGCCGAAACCACCCAGGGGGCGTTGGGGCCAACGTCCTGACTTTC. Drawing the rest from reference TRBV7-2 and TRBJ2-6, the complete variable domain is GAGVSQSPSNKVTEKGKDVELRCDPISGHTALYWYRQSLGQGLEFLIYFQGNSAPDKSGLPSDRFSAERTGGSVSTLTIQRTQQEDSAVYLCASSRNHPGGVGANVLTFGAGSRLTVL.

V and J are TRBV5-1 and TRBJ2-3, with D perhaps matching TRBD2 (5 bases). This CDR3 region has 14 residues. Germline V gene data show CDR1 as SGHRS and CDR2 as YFSETQ. The V end lost 0 bases, the J end lost 2 bases, and 7 bases lay between the germline ends. The CDR3 sequence is CASSLVGNTDTQYF. The CDR3 DNA reads as TGCGCCAGCAGCTTGGTCGGGAACACAGATACGCAGTATTTT.

This sequence joins TRBV12-3 or TRBV12-4 and TRBJ1-1; D not resolved. V gave up 5 bases and J gave up 3 bases, with 13 bases separating them. This CDR3 region has 14 residues. The CDR3 reads CASSTLKTDTEAFF. CDR3 DNA sequence: TGTGCCAGCAGTACACTCAAGACGGACACTGAAGCTTTCTTT.

This clonotype was detected a few times. The chain carries TRBV6-2 or TRBV6-3 and TRBJ1-1; D may be TRBD1 (5 bases). The CDR3 extends over 17 amino acids. CDR1 and CDR2 from the germline V gene are MNHEY and SVGEGT. V lost 7 bases and J lost 4, with 25 bases in between. The CDR3 DNA reads TGTGCCAGCATCATGAGCCTAAGCCGGAGGGGAGTCACTGAAGCTTTCTTT. It yields the protein CASIMSLSRRGVTEAFF.

The chain recombines TRBV2 with TRBJ1-1; D not resolved. CDR3 length: 13 residues. The V end lost 4 bases, the J end lost 7 bases, and 13 bases lay between the germline ends. Germline CDR1 and CDR2: SNHLY and FYNNEI. The chain's CDR3 is CASSAAAKGEAFF. DNA of the CDR3: TGTGCCAGCAGTGCGGCGGCCAAAGGTGAAGCTTTCTTT.

The rearrangement links TRBV19 to TRBJ1-5; TRBD1 is a possible D gene (5 bases). This CDR3 has 13 residues. The germline V gene has CDR1 LNHDA and CDR2 SQIVND (reference sequence). The V end lost 5 bases, the J end lost 5 bases, and 10 bases lay between the germline ends. In DNA form, the CDR3 reads TGTGCCAGTAGTGAGGGGCTTTATCAGCCCCAGCATTTT. Residues: CASSEGLYQPQHF. Full variable domain (rest looked up from reference TRBV19 and TRBJ1-5): DGGITQSPKYLFRKEGQNVTLSCEQNLNHDAMYWYRQDPGQGLRLIYYSQIVNDFQKGDIAEGYSVSREKKESFPLTVTSAQKNPTAFYLCASSEGLYQPQHFGDGTRLSIL.

This clonotype was seen ten or more times. This chain uses TRBV6-5 with TRBJ2-7, with 9 bases matching TRBD1. The V gene end was trimmed by 2 bases and the J gene end by 4 bases; junction bases not matched to a gene: 3. Germline assignment: CDR1 MNHEY and CDR2 SVGAGI. The CDR3 loop spans 14 amino acids. CDR3 in amino acids: CASSYGTGLYEQYF. The CDR3 DNA is TGTGCCAGCAGTTACGGGACAGGGTTGTACGAGCAGTACTTC.

The chain uses TRBV3-1 and TRBJ2-4; TRBD1 matches at 7 bases. Germline-derived CDR1 and CDR2 are LGHDT and YNNKEL (reference sequence). The V and J ends lost 4 bases and 6 bases, in that order; junction bases with no gene match: 6. The length of the CDR3 is 14 residues. This CDR3 reads CASSPLGDRNIQYF. DNA for the CDR3: TGTGCCAGCAGCCCTCTTGGGGACAGAAACATTCAGTACTTC. The full variable domain, in which reference TRBV3-1 and TRBJ2-4 provide the parts outside the CDR3, is DTAVSQTPKYLVTQMGNDKSIKCEQNLGHDTMYWYKQDSKKFLKIMFSYNNKELIINETVPNRFSPKSPDKAHLNLHINSLELGDSAVYFCASSPLGDRNIQYFGAGTRLSVL.

In its sample, this clonotype was seen a few times. V gene TRBV12-3 or TRBV12-4 combines with J gene TRBJ2-1, with 7 bases that match TRBD1. V gave up 6 bases and J gave up 6 bases; unmatched junction bases: 11. The CDR3 is 15 residues long. The CDR3 is CASSRQGVIPNEQFF. The CDR3 DNA is TGTGCCAGCAGCCGACAGGGTGTGATTCCCAATGAGCAGTTCTTC.

This clonotype was recorded at least ten times. The V and J genes are TRBV28 and TRBJ1-2; D unclear. V was pared by 1 base and J by 7 bases, with 13 bases between. Germline assignment: CDR1 MDHEN and CDR2 SYDVKM. This CDR3 contains 14 residues. The CDR3 sequence: CASSLSLKERGYTF. The CDR3 DNA follows: TGTGCCAGCAGTTTATCCCTGAAGGAGCGTGGCTACACCTTC.

The sample holds a few counts of this clonotype. The chain uses TRBV6-6 and TRBJ1-6; D call uncertain. The CDR3 sequence is 16 residues long. V was cut by 4 bases and J by 0 bases, with 10 bases left in between. Germline CDR1 is MNHNY and CDR2 is SVGAGI (reference sequence). In DNA form, the CDR3 reads TGTGCCAGCAGTTTCGAACAGAGCTCCTATAATTCACCCCTCCACTTT. It specifies CASSFEQSSYNSPLHF.

This clonotype was observed many times. The CDR3 is CASSTRGPPNTEAFF. The CDR3 DNA follows: TGTGCCAGCAGCACTCGGGGGCCCCCGAACACTGAAGCTTTCTTT. The V gene is TRBV7-2, the J gene TRBJ1-1, with D perhaps matching TRBD1 (6 bases). The V end lost 5 bases, the J end lost 1 base, and 14 bases lay between the germline ends. CDR1 SGHTA and CDR2 FQGNSA come from the germline V gene. The CDR3 length is 15 residues.

The rearrangement links TRBV7-3 to TRBJ2-5; D possibly matches TRBD1 or TRBD2 (5 bases each). V gave up 1 base and J gave up 9 bases, with 15 bases separating them. The CDR3 consists of 14 residues. CDR1 and CDR2 from the germline V gene are SGHTA and FQGTGA. CDR3 nucleotide sequence: TGTGCCAGCAGCTTAATGAAAGCGGTAGGGGCCCAGTACTTC. It yields the protein CASSLMKAVGAQYF. The entire variable domain, with the rest obtained from reference TRBV7-3 and TRBJ2-5, is as follows: GAGVSQTPSNKVTEKGKYVELRCDPISGHTALYWYRQSLGQGPEFLIYFQGTGAADDSGLPNDRFFAVRPEGSVSTLKIQRTERGDSAVYLCASSLMKAVGAQYFGPGTRLLVL.